Below are 26 T cell receptor beta chains sequenced from a single sample in a study of T cells in Graves' hyperthyroidism and ophthalmopathy. RNA transcripts gave rise to amplified TCR beta CDR3 regions. HTBI primers were the set used in a first-round RT-PCR of the TCR CDR3. Each CDR3 protein gets one entry after TCRdb re-called the multiplex PCR reads with MiXCR. This sample yields roughly 500,000 distinct CDR3 sequences, of which approximately 44% are seen a single time; around 19% belongs to the top ten. The sample taken for sequencing was peripheral blood or thyroid tissue (not recorded which). Receptors originate from an adult woman with Graves' disease, either hyperthyroidism or ophthalmopathy (not recorded which).

V usage is TRBV6-5 and J usage is TRBJ1-5; D not resolved. From germline, CDR1 is MNHEY and CDR2 SVGAGI. This CDR3 spans 14 amino acids. With 4 bases removed from V and 3 bases from J, the gap between germline ends came to 10 bases. The CDR3, as DNA: TGTGCCAGCAGTTTCGCGTCTCCCAATCAGCCCCAGCATTTT. This encodes CASSFASPNQPQHF.

The table lists this clonotype with a count of one. A single base separates this from a much larger clone, so it may be a read error. The genes are TRBV7-9 and TRBJ1-2; D gene uncertain. The CDR3 is made up of 14 amino acids. Trimming took 5 bases from V and 1 from J, leaving 11 bases between them. Germline V CDR1 and CDR2: SEHNR, FQNEAQ (reference sequence). The CDR3 nucleotides are TGTGCCAGCAGCGTGCCCGGGATTAACTATGGCTACACCTTC. This gives the protein CASSVPGINYGYTF.

The chain combines TRBV3-1 with TRBJ2-3; 8 nucleotides line up with TRBD2. CDR1 is LGHDT, CDR2 YNNKEL, per germline (reference sequence). The CDR3 totals 18 residues. Trimming took 5 bases from V and 2 from J; bases not matched to a gene: 15. The chain's CDR3 is CASSYGAKVGLATDTQYF. DNA for the CDR3: TGTGCCAGCAGCTATGGAGCGAAAGTAGGACTAGCCACAGATACGCAGTATTTT.

V usage is TRBV7-9 and J usage is TRBJ2-7; the match to TRBD1 covers 8 bases. Looked up from germline, CDR1 is SEHNR and CDR2 is FQNEAQ (reference sequence). This CDR3 has 15 amino acids. The V and J ends lost 5 bases and 3 bases, in that order; junction bases with no gene match: 9. In DNA form, the CDR3 reads TGTGCCAGCAGCACTCGACAGGGGCAAATCTACGAGCAGTACTTC. It translates to CASSTRQGQIYEQYF.

A note on this clonotype: Relative to the germline gene, one junction end is altered; a read error may explain this. This chain connects TRBV9 to TRBJ2-7; D may be TRBD2 (6 bases). The CDR3 spans 15 residues. Germline-derived CDR1 and CDR2 are SGDLS and YYNGEE. The CDR3 DNA follows: TGCGCCAGCAGCCAAGGACGGCGGGGCTACTACGAGCAGTACTTC. Translated, it gives CASSQGRRGYYEQYF.

This clonotype was observed a handful of times. The chain joins TRBV28 to TRBJ2-7, with 11 bases aligning to TRBD2. V gave up 6 bases and J gave up 6 bases; unmatched junction bases: 10. The CDR3 covers 15 residues. CDR1 is MDHEN, CDR2 SYDVKM, per germline. Here the CDR3 reads CASSLGGTSGSEQYF. The CDR3, as DNA: TGTGCCAGCAGCCTAGGGGGTACTAGCGGGAGCGAGCAGTACTTC.

This clonotype occurred many times. This rearrangement joins TRBV2 to TRBJ2-5, with TRBD2 matching 10 bases. Trimming removed 4 bases from V and 4 bases from J; junction bases left unmatched: 12. CDR3 length: 17 amino acids. CDR1 and CDR2 from the germline V gene are SNHLY and FYNNEI. This CDR3 reads CASSGLAGALKRETQYF. CDR3 DNA: TGTGCCAGCAGTGGGCTAGCGGGAGCATTAAAGCGAGAGACCCAGTACTTC.

This clonotype was detected many times. The J gene is TRBJ2-7, the V gene TRBV20-1, with 12 bases aligning to TRBD2. V lost 4 bases, J lost 7 bases, and 5 bases stayed unmatched. This CDR3 comprises 13 residues. CDR1 and CDR2 from the germline V gene are DFQATT and SNEGSKA (reference sequence). DNA of the CDR3: TGCAGTGCTACTAGCGGGAGGGCCGATGAGCAGTACTTC. Residues: CSATSGRADEQYF.

This clonotype was seen many times. The chain combines TRBV6-5 with TRBJ2-7; TRBD2 matches at 8 bases. Trimming removed 8 bases from V and 5 bases from J; junction bases left unmatched: 11. Looked up from germline, CDR1 is MNHEY and CDR2 is SVGAGI. The CDR3 length is 14 residues. CDR3 nucleotide sequence: TGTGCCAGCGGGAATCTAGCGGGTGCCAACGAGCAGTACTTC. Its protein is CASGNLAGANEQYF.

This clonotype has a count of ten or more. The J gene is TRBJ2-7, the V gene TRBV19, with 7 bases that match TRBD2. With 5 bases clipped from V and 0 bases from J, the junction kept 7 bases outside the gene matches. The CDR3 is 15 residues long. CDR1 is LNHDA and CDR2 is SQIVND in the germline V gene (reference sequence). The CDR3, as DNA: TGTGCCAGTAGTGGGGCTAGCGGAAGCTCCTACGAGCAGTACTTC. Protein: CASSGASGSSYEQYF.

The chain carries TRBV29-1 and TRBJ2-2; D is ambiguous. Deletions cut 3 bases from V and 8 bases from J, with 4 bases between. Germline V gives CDR1 SQVTM, CDR2 ANQGSEA. The CDR3 consists of 10 residues. CDR3: CSVEGGELFF. For the CDR3, the DNA is TGCAGCGTTGAGGGAGGGGAGCTGTTTTTT.

This clonotype appeared once. As DNA, the CDR3 is TGCAGTGCTAGAGAGTCGGGTAGATCCGGGGAGCTGTTTTTT. Its protein product is CSARESGRSGELFF. The gene calls are TRBV20-1 and TRBJ2-2; D remains ambiguous. This CDR3 has 14 amino acids. V gave up 0 bases and J gave up 6 bases, with 11 bases separating them. Looked up from germline, CDR1 is DFQATT and CDR2 is SNEGSKA (reference sequence).

The count of this clonotype is one. Since a much larger clone is just one base distant, this may be a read error. The chain joins TRBV4-1 to TRBJ1-4; the D is unclear. Trimming took off 1 base at V and 4 bases at J, with 13 bases between the two ends. The CDR3 spans 16 residues. The germline V gene encodes CDR1 MGHRA and CDR2 YSYEKL. The CDR3 is CASSQGSKAVNEKLFF. CDR3 nucleotides: TGCGCCAGCAGCCAAGGTTCGAAGGCTGTTAATGAAAAACTGTTTTTT.

This clonotype has at least ten counts. The rearrangement joins TRBV7-9 to TRBJ1-2, with a weak D call TRBD1 (6 bases). This CDR3 has 16 residues. Germline V gives CDR1 SEHNR, CDR2 FQNEAQ (reference sequence). V lost 8 bases and J lost 1, with 20 bases in between. The CDR3 region is CASGFGSTGVNYGYTF. The CDR3, as DNA: TGTGCCAGCGGGTTCGGGTCGACAGGCGTTAACTATGGCTACACCTTC.

This clonotype was counted only a few times. The V call is TRBV7-9, the J call TRBJ2-3, with unresolved D. The V end was cut by 7 bases, the J end by 2 bases, with 7 bases between. The CDR3 totals 12 residues. CDR1 is SEHNR and CDR2 is FQNEAQ in the germline V gene (reference sequence). Written as DNA, the CDR3 is TGTGCCAGCAACCTAGTCACAGATACGCAGTATTTT. Translating it yields CASNLVTDTQYF.

The chain joins TRBV13 to TRBJ2-7; either TRBD1 or TRBD2 may supply D (6 bases each). The CDR3 is 15 residues long. The germline V and J ends were trimmed by 5 bases and 0 bases, with 14 bases remaining between them. Looked up from germline, CDR1 is PRHDT and CDR2 is FYEKMQ (reference sequence). The CDR3 DNA sequence: TGTGCCAGCAGCCGGGTAGGGGGGAGCTCCTACGAGCAGTACTTC. It translates to CASSRVGGSSYEQYF.

A note on this clonotype: At one end, the junction sequence differs from germline, possibly due to a read error. The CDR3 sequence: CANSDTGGTEAFF. CDR3 in DNA: TGCGCCAACAGTGACACAGGGGGGACTGAAGCTTTCTTT. The rearrangement joins TRBV10-2 to TRBJ1-1; the match to TRBD1 covers 8 bases. CDR3 length: 13 residues. Per germline, CDR1 WSHSY and CDR2 SAAADI.

The chain uses TRBV7-3 and TRBJ2-7; 7 nucleotides align to TRBD1. Germline CDR1 is SGHTA and CDR2 is FQGTGA. The CDR3 contains 15 residues. The J segment lost 0 bases and the V segment lost 4 bases, leaving 6 bases of the junction unmatched. The CDR3 bases are TGTGCCAGCAGCTCGTGGGACAGTCTCTCCTACGAGCAGTACTTC. Translation gives CASSSWDSLSYEQYF.

As for this clonotype: This may be a read error, as it is one base from a much larger clone. The rearrangement links TRBV5-4 to TRBJ1-5; D is possibly TRBD1 (6 bases). The V gene's germline CDR1 is SGHNT and CDR2 YYREEE (reference sequence). The CDR3 is made up of 17 amino acids. CDR3 bases: TGTGCCTGCAGCTTGGGGGCCCGGGGGAGTACCGGTCAGCCCCAGCATTTT. Translating gives CACSLGARGSTGQPQHF.

This chain uses TRBV11-2 with TRBJ2-2; D is perhaps TRBD1 (6 bases). This CDR3 region has 20 residues. Trimming stripped 3 bases from V and 7 bases from J, with 30 bases between. Germline V CDR1 and CDR2: SGHAT, FQNNGV. This CDR3 is CASSFPQRRTASFGIGELFF. The CDR3 DNA follows: TGTGCCAGCAGCTTCCCGCAAAGGCGGACAGCCTCTTTTGGGATCGGGGAGCTGTTTTTT.

This clonotype was seen ten or more times. V is TRBV12-3 or TRBV12-4 and J is TRBJ2-7; D unclear. V lost 5 bases and J 6 bases, leaving 14 bases between the germline ends. The CDR3 covers 13 residues. The CDR3 DNA sequence: TGTGCCAGCAGTACAACCCTATCCGCCGAGCAGTACTTC. It codes for CASSTTLSAEQYF.

The chain combines TRBV28 with TRBJ2-2, with 7 bases identical to TRBD1. The CDR3 is 14 residues long. V trimming: 4 bases; J trimming: 7 bases; junction bases outside the gene matches: 6. Germline V gives CDR1 MDHEN, CDR2 SYDVKM. The CDR3 bases are TGTGCCAGCAGTTCACAGGGGTTAGGCGGGGAGCTGTTTTTT. This translates into CASSSQGLGGELFF.

This clonotype has only a few counts. The genes are TRBV24-1 and TRBJ2-7, with 10 bases that match TRBD1. With V trimmed by 5 bases and J by 3 bases, 9 bases remained unmatched. CDR1 KGHDR and CDR2 SFDVKD come from the germline V gene. The length of the CDR3 is 16 residues. CDR3 in DNA: TGTGCCACCAGTGGCTCTGGGGGACAGGGGTACTACGAGCAGTACTTC. The encoded protein is CATSGSGGQGYYEQYF.

This clonotype was seen at least ten times. V and J are TRBV15 and TRBJ2-7; the match to TRBD1 covers 9 bases. Unmatched junction bases numbered 9, after V lost 5 bases and J lost 4 bases. The germline V gene has CDR1 LNHNV and CDR2 YYDKDF (reference sequence). The CDR3 covers 15 residues. This CDR3 is CATSLTGGQSYEQYF. CDR3 DNA: TGTGCCACCAGCTTAACAGGGGGCCAGTCGTACGAGCAGTACTTC.

Of note for this clonotype: Without the conserved terminal phenylalanine or tryptophan, this CDR3 likely stems from a read error. The limits of the CDR3 on the DNA are not certain, so only TCRdb's listed CDR3 is given. The genes are TRBV29-1 and TRBJ1-3. Germline values: CDR1 SQVTM, CDR2 ANQGSEA. Ends included, the CDR3 has 8 residues. The CDR3 is CSVERRLA.

The V gene is TRBV7-3, the J gene TRBJ2-5; possibly TRBD2 for D (5 bases). The CDR3 is made up of 15 amino acids. Germline lookup yields CDR1 SGHTA and CDR2 FQGTGA. V dropped 4 bases and J dropped 5 bases, with 17 bases sitting between them. CDR3 amino acids: CASSSGSRLGETQYF. DNA for the CDR3: TGTGCCAGCAGCTCGGGAAGCCGCCTGGGCGAGACCCAGTACTTC. The variable domain in full, completed from reference TRBV7-3 and TRBJ2-5, reads GAGVSQTPSNKVTEKGKYVELRCDPISGHTALYWYRQSLGQGPEFLIYFQGTGAADDSGLPNDRFFAVRPEGSVSTLKIQRTERGDSAVYLCASSSGSRLGETQYFGPGTRLLVL.